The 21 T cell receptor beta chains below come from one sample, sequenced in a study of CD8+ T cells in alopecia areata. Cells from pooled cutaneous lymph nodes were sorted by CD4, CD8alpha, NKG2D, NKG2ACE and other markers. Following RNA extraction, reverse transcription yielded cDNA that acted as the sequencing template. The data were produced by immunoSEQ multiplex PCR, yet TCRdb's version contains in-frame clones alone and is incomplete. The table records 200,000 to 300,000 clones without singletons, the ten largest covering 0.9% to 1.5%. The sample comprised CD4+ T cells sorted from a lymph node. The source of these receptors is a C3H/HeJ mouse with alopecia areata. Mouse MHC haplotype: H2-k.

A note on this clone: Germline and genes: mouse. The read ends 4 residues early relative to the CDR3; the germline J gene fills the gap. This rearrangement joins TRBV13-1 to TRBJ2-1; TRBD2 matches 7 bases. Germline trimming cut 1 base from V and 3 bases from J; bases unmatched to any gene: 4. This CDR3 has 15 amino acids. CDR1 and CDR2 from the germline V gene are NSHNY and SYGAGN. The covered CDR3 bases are TGTGCCAGCAGTGATAGGCTGGGGGTCTATGCT. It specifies CASSDRLGVYA. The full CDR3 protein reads CASSDRLGVYAEQFF.

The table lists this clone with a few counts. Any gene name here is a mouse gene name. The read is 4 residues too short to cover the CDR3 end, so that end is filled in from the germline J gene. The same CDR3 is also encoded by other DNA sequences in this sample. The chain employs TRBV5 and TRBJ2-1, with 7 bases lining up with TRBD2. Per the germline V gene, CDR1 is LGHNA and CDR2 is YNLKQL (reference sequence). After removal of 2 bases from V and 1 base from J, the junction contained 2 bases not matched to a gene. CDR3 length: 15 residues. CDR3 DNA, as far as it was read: TGTGCCAGCAGCCAAACTGGGGAGAACTATGCT. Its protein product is CASSQTGENYA. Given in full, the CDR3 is CASSQTGENYAEQFF.

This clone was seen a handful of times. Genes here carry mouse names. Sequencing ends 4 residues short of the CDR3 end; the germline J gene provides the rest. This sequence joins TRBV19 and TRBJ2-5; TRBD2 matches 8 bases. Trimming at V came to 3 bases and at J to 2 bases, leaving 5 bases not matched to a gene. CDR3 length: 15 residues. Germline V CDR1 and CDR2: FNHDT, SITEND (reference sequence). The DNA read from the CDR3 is TGTGCCAGCAGTAAACTGGGGGCCCTCCAAGAC. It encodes CASSKLGALQD. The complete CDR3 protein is CASSKLGALQDTQYF.

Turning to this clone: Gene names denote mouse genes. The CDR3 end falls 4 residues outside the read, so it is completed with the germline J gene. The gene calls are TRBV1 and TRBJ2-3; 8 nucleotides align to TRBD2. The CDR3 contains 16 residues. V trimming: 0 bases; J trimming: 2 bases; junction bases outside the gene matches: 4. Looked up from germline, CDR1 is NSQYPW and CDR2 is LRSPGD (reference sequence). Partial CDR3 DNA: TGCACCTGCAGTGCAGATTCTGGGGGGCTTGCAGAA. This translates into CTCSADSGGLAE. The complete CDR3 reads CTCSADSGGLAETLYF.

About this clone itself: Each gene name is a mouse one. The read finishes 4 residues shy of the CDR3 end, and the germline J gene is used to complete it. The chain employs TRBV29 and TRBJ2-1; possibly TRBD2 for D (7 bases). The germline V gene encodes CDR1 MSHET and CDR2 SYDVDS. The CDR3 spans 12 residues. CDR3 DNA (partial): TGTGCTAGCAGTTGGGGGGCGGCT. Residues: CASSWGAA. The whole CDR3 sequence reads CASSWGAAEQFF. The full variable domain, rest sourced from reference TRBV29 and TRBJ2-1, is DMKVTQMPRYLIKRMGENVLLECGQDMSHETMYWYRQDPGLGLQLIYISYDVDSNSEGDIPKGYRVSRKKREHFSLILDSAKTNQTSVYFCASSWGAAEQFFGPGTRLTVL.

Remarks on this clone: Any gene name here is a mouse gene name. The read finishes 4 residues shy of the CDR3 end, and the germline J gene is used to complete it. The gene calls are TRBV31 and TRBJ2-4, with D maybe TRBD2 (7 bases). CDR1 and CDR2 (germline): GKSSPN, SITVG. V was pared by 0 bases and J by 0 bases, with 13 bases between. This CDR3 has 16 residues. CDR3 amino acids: CAWSLGGLSSQNTLYF. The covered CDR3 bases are TGTGCCTGGAGTCTTGGGGGGCTATCTAGTCAAAAC.

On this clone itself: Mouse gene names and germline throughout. CDR3 loop: CASSGAGWNSPLYF. The DNA read from the CDR3 is TGTGCCAGCAGTGGGGCAGGGTGGAATTCGCCC. The chain is built from TRBV13-1 and TRBJ1-6; perhaps TRBD1 as D (5 bases). The read terminates 3 residues before the CDR3 end, so the remaining end is supplied by the germline J gene. TRBJ1-6 belongs to the ORF category, with a function that is uncertain. V lost 3 bases to trimming and J lost 7 bases, with 11 bases between them. The CDR3 extends over 14 amino acids. CDR1 and CDR2 (germline): NSHNY, SYGAGN.

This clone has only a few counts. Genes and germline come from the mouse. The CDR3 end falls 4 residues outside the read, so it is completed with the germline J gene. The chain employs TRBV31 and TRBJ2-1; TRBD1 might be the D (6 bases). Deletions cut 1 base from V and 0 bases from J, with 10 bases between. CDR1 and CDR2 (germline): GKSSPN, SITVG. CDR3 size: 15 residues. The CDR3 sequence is CAWSQDRDNYAEQFF. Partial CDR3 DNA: TGTGCCTGGAGTCAGGACAGAGATAACTATGCT.

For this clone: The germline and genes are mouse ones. The CDR3 DNA, read in part, is TGTGCCAGCAGTGAACTGGGGGCCCCCACCGGG. Protein product: CASSELGAPTG. The whole CDR3 sequence reads CASSELGAPTGQLYF. The genes are TRBV13-1 and TRBJ2-2, with 8 bases that match TRBD2. The read gets to within 4 residues of the CDR3 end, and the germline J gene fills in the rest. The CDR3 totals 15 residues. Germline CDR1 is NSHNY and CDR2 is SYGAGN. With V trimmed by 2 bases and J by 4 bases, 4 bases remained unmatched.

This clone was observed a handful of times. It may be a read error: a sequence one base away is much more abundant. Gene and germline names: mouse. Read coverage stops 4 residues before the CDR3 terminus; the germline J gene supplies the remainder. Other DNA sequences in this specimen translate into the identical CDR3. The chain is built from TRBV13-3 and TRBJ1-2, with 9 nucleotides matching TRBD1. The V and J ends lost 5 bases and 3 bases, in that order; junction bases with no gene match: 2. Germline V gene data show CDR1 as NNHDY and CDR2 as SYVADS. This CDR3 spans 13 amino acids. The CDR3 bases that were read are TGTGCCAGCAGGGACAGGGGTGACTCC. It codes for CASRDRGDS. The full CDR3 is CASRDRGDSDYTF.

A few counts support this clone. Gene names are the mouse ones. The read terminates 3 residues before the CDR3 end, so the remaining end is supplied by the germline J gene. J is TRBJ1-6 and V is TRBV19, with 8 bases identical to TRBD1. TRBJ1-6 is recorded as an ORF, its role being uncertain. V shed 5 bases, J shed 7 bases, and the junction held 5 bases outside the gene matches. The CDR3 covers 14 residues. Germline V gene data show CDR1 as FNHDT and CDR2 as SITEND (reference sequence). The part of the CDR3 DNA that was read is TGTGCCAGCAGGACAGGGGCCGGGAATTCGCCC. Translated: CASRTGAGNSP. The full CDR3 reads CASRTGAGNSPLYF.

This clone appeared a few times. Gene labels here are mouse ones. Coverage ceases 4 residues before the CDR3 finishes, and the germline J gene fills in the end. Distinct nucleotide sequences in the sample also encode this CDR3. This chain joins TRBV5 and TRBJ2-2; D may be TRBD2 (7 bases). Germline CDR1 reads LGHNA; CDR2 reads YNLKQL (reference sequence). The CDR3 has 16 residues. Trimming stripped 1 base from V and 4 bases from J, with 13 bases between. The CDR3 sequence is CASSQAGGAGTGQLYF. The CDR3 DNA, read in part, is TGTGCCAGCAGCCAAGCTGGGGGCGCGGGCACCGGG.

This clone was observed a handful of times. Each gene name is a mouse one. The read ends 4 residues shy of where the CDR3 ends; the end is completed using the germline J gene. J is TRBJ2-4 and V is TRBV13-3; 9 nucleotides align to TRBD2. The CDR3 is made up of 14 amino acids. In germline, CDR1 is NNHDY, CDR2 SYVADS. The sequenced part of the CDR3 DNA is TGTGCCAGCAGTGATCTGGGGGGGAAAAAC. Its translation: CASSDLGGKN. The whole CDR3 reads CASSDLGGKNTLYF.

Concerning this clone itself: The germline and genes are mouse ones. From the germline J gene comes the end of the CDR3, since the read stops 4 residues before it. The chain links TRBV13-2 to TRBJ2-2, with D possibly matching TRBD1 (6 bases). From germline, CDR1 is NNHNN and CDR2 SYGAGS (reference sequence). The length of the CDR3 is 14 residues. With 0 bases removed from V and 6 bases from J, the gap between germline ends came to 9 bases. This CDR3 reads CASGDAGAPGQLYF. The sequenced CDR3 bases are TGTGCCAGCGGTGATGCAGGGGCACCCGGG.

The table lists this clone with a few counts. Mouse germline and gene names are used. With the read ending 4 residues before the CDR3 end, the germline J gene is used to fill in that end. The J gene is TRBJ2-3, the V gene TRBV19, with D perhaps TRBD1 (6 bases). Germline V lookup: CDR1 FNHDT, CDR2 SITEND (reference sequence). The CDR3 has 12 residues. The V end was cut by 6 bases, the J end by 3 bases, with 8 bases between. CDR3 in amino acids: CASNDRAETLYF. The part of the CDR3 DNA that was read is TGTGCCAGCAACGACAGGGCAGAA.

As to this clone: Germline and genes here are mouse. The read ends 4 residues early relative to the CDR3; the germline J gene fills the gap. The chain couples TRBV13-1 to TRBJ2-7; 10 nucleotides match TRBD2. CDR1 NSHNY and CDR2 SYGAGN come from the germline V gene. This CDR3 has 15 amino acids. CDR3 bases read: TGTGCCAGCAGTGATGCCCCGCTGGGGGGGCAT. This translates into CASSDAPLGGH. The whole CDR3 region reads CASSDAPLGGHEQYF.

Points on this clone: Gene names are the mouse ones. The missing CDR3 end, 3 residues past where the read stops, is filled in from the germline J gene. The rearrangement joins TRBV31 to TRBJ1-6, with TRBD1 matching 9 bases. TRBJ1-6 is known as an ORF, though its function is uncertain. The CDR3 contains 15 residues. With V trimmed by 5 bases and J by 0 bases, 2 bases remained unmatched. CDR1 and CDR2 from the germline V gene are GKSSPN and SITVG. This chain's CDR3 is CAWGQGNSYNSPLYF. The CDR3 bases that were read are TGTGCCTGGGGACAGGGGAATTCCTATAATTCGCCC.

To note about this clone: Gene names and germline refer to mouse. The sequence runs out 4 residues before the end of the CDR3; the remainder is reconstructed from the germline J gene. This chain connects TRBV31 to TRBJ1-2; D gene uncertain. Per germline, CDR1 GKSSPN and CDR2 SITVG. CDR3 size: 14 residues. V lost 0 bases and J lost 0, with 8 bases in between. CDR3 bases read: TGTGCCTGGAGTCTACAGAACTCAAACTCC. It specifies CAWSLQNSNS. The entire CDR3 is CAWSLQNSNSDYTF. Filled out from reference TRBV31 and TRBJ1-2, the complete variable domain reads AQTIHQWPVAEIKAVGSPLSLGCTIKGKSSPNLYWYWQATGGTLQQLFYSITVGQVESVVQLNLSASRPKDDQFILSTEKLLLSHSGFYLCAWSLQNSNSDYTFGSGTRLLVI.

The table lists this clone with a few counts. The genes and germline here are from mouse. The CDR3 sequence is CTCSAGGGPSAETLYF. The sequenced part of the CDR3 DNA is TGCACCTGCAGTGCAGGCGGGGGGCCTAGTGCAGAA. The V gene is TRBV1, the J gene TRBJ2-3, with D possibly being TRBD2 (7 bases). The DNA ends 4 residues before the CDR3 does, and the rest of the CDR3 is filled in from the germline J gene. The CDR3 contains 16 residues. Trimming took off 1 base at V and 0 bases at J, with 11 bases between the two ends. Germline lookup yields CDR1 NSQYPW and CDR2 LRSPGD (reference sequence).

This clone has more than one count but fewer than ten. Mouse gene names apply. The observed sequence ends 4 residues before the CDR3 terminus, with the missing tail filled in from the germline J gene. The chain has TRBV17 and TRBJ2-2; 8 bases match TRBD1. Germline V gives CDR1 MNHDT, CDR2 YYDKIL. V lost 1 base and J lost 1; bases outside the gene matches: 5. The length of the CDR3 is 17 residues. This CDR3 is CASSRAPGQGNTGQLYF. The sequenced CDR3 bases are TGTGCTAGCAGTAGAGCCCCCGGACAGGGAAACACCGGG.

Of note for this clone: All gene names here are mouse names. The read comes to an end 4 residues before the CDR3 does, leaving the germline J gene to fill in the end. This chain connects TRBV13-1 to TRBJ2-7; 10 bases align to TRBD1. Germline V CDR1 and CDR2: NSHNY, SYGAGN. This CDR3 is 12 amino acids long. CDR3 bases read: TGTGCCAGCGGGGGACAGGGGTAT. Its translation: CASGGQGY. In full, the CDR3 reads CASGGQGYEQYF.